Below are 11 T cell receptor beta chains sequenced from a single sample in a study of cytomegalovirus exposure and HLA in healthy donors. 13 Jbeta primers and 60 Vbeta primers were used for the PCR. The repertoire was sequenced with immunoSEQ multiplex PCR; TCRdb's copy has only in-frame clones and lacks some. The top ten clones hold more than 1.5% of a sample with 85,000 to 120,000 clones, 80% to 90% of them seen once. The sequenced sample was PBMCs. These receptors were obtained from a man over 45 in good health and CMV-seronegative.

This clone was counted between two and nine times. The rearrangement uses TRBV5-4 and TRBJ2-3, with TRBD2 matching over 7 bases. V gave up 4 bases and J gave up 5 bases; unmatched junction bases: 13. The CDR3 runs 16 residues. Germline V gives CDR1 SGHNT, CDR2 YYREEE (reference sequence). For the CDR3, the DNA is TGTGCCAGCAGCCGGGACCTCCGGGAGGCCAGAGATACGCAGTATTTT. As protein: CASSRDLREARDTQYF.

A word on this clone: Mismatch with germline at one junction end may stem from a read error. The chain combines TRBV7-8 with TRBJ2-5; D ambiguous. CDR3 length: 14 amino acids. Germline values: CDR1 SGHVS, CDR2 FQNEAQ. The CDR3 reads CASTLTRFQETQYF. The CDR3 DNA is TGTGCCAGCACCTTAACTCGGTTCCAAGAGACCCAGTACTTC.

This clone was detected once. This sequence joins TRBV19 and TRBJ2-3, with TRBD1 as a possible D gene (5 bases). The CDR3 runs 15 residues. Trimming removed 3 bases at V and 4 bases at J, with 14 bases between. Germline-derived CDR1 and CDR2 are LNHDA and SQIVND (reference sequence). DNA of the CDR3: TGTGCCAGTAGTATCAGCCAGGGTGAGGCAGATACGCAGTATTTT. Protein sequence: CASSISQGEADTQYF.

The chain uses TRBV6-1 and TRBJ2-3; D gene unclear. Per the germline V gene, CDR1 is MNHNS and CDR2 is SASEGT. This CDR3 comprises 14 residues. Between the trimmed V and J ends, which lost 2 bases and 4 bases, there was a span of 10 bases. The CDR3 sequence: CASSENVAADTQYF. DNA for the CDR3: TGTGCCAGCAGTGAAAATGTAGCAGCAGATACGCAGTATTTT.

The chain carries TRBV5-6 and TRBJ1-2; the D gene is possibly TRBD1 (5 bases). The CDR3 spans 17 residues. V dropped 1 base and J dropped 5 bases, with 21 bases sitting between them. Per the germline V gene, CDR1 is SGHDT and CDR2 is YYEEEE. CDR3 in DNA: TGTGCCAGCAGCTTGTCGGTCGGACACCGAATGGGGTATGGCTACACCTTC. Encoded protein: CASSLSVGHRMGYGYTF.

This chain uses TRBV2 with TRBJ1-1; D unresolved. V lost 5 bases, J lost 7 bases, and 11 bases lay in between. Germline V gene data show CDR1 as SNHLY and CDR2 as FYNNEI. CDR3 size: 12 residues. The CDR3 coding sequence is TGTGCCAGCAGTCCCTTCGTAGATGAAGCTTTCTTT. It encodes CASSPFVDEAFF.

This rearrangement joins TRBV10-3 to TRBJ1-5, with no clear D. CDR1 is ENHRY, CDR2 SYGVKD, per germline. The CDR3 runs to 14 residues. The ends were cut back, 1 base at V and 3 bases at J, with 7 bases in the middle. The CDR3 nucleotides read TGTGCCATCAGTGAGTGGCCATCCAATCAGCCCCAGCATTTT. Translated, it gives CAISEWPSNQPQHF.

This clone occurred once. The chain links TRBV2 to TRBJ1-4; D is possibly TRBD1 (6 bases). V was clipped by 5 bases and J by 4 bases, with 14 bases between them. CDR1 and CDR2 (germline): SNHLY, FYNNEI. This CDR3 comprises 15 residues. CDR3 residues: CASSWAQGYNEKLFF. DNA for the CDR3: TGTGCCAGCAGTTGGGCACAGGGTTATAATGAAAAACTGTTTTTT.

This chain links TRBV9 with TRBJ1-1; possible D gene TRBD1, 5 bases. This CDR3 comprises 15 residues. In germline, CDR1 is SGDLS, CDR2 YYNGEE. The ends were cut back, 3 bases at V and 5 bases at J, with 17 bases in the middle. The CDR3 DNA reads TGTGCCAGCAGCGCTGATCCCTGGGGGAGGACTGAAGCTTTCTTT. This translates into CASSADPWGRTEAFF.

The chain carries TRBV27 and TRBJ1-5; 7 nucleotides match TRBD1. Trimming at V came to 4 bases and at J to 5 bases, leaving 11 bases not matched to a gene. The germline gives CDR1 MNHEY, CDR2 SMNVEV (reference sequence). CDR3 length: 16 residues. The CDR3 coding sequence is TGTGCCAGCAGTTCCCAGGGACAGCCTTTGGATCAGCCCCAGCATTTT. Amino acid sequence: CASSSQGQPLDQPQHF.

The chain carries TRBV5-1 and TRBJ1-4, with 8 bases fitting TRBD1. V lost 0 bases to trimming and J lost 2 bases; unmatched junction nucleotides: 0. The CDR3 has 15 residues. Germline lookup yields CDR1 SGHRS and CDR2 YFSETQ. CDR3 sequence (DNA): TGCGCCAGCAGCTTGGGACAGGGGACTAATGAAAAACTGTTTTTT. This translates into CASSLGQGTNEKLFF.